The text below deals with one TCR beta chain. Its matching antigen is unknown. Trimming took 1 base from V and 5 from J; bases not matched to a gene: 0. This CDR3 is 14 amino acids long. Germline CDR1 MGHRA, CDR2 YSYEKL. Each CDR3 protein gets one entry after TCRdb re-called the reads with MiXCR. The sample has 200,000 to 250,000 distinct CDR3 sequences; roughly 22% are singletons. The data derive from a study of T cell repertoires in cytomegalovirus infection. About the study: Based on public TCR beta signatures, there were indications of CMV infection and of a matching HLA type.

General observations from the study: Summed frequency of public TCR beta families distinguished CMV carriers with the relevant HLA. The ex vivo response was dominated by HLA-C-restricted CMV-specific TCR beta clonotypes.

Sequenced material: CD8+ T cells from PBMCs. The chain carries TRBV4-1 and TRBJ2-7; 12 bases agree with TRBD1. The TCR sequence derives from a human donor in good health (CMV status not recorded). Some clones in this sample may be carry-over from other donors' samples. CDR3 loop: CASSQGDRGHEQYF. CDR3 nucleotides: TGCGCCAGCAGCCAAGGGGACAGGGGGCACGAGCAGTACTTC.